A selection of T cell receptor beta chains follows, all from one sample in a study of T cells in localized non-small cell lung cancer. The assay was immunoSEQ multiplex PCR, and TCRdb's table has in-frame clones only and misses some. The sample lists tens of thousands of clones, around 86% occurring once. The material sequenced was peripheral blood, taken before any cancer treatment. Source of these receptors: a woman aged 35 to 69 with stage I lung adenocarcinoma. Each CDR3 is given with its conserved first and last residue. Each record gives: V gene, clone size, D gene, J gene, CDR3 protein, CDR3 DNA. A D gene is named only where the DNA matches it firmly. Clone size is given for some rows only: seen once, a few or many times, or a class if the clone is expanded.

v_gene: TRBV28
abundance: .
d_gene: TRBD1
j_gene: TRBJ1-5
CDR3aa: CASSLRGQGAVSGNQPQHF
CDR3nt: TGTGCCAGCAGTTTACGGGGACAGGGGGCCGTAAGTGGCAATCAGCCCCAGCATTTT

v_gene: TRBV2
abundance: few
d_gene: .
j_gene: TRBJ2-1
CDR3aa: CASSEVKGRQFF
CDR3nt: TGTGCCAGCAGTGAAGTGAAGGGGAGGCAGTTCTTC

v_gene: TRBV9
abundance: .
d_gene: .
j_gene: TRBJ2-1
CDR3aa: CASSALIKGGNEQFF
CDR3nt: TGTGCCAGCAGCGCCTTGATAAAAGGGGGCAATGAGCAGTTCTTC

v_gene: TRBV14
abundance: .
d_gene: .
j_gene: TRBJ1-2
CDR3aa: CASSPLGAGSNYGYTF
CDR3nt: TGTGCCAGCAGCCCCCTGGGGGCCGGGTCCAACTATGGCTACACCTTC

v_gene: TRBV5-4
abundance: .
d_gene: TRBD2
j_gene: TRBJ2-1
CDR3aa: CASSLTSGDNEQFF
CDR3nt: TGTGCCAGCAGCTTGACTAGCGGGGACAATGAGCAGTTCTTC

v_gene: TRBV4-3
abundance: .
d_gene: .
j_gene: TRBJ2-7
CDR3aa: CASSQDRSSSYEQYF
CDR3nt: TGCGCCAGCAGCCAAGATAGGAGCTCCTCCTACGAGCAGTACTTC

v_gene: TRBV5-3
abundance: .
d_gene: .
j_gene: TRBJ1-2
CDR3aa: CARSMDTGIGDYGYTF
CDR3nt: TGTGCCAGAAGCATGGATACAGGGATAGGGGACTATGGCTACACCTTC

v_gene: TRBV5-1
abundance: .
d_gene: TRBD1
j_gene: TRBJ1-5
CDR3aa: CASRPGTVSNQPQHF
CDR3nt: TGCGCCAGCAGACCTGGGACAGTTAGCAATCAGCCCCAGCATTTT

v_gene: TRBV30
abundance: .
d_gene: .
j_gene: TRBJ1-4
CDR3aa: CAWSGRANEKLFF
CDR3nt: TGTGCCTGGAGCGGACGGGCGAATGAAAAACTGTTTTTT

v_gene: TRBV28
abundance: .
d_gene: TRBD1
j_gene: TRBJ1-2
CDR3aa: CASRGQGRAGYTF
CDR3nt: TGTGCCAGCAGAGGACAGGGGAGGGCTGGCTACACCTTC

v_gene: TRBV7-9
abundance: .
d_gene: TRBD1
j_gene: TRBJ2-1
CDR3aa: CASSTRQGHNEQFF
CDR3nt: TGTGCCAGCAGTACTCGACAGGGCCACAATGAGCAGTTCTTC

v_gene: TRBV5-1
abundance: .
d_gene: .
j_gene: TRBJ1-1
CDR3aa: CASSFGVSNTEAFF
CDR3nt: TGCGCCAGCAGCTTTGGGGTATCGAACACTGAAGCTTTCTTT

v_gene: TRBV28
abundance: .
d_gene: .
j_gene: TRBJ2-2
CDR3aa: CASSKWDTGELFF
CDR3nt: TGTGCCAGCAGTAAGTGGGACACCGGGGAGCTGTTTTTT

v_gene: TRBV10-3
abundance: .
d_gene: TRBD1
j_gene: TRBJ2-6
CDR3aa: CAITRDSLSSGANVLTF
CDR3nt: TGTGCCATCACCCGGGACAGTCTTTCCTCTGGGGCCAACGTCCTGACTTTC

v_gene: TRBV19
abundance: .
d_gene: TRBD1
j_gene: TRBJ2-3
CDR3aa: CASSESTGRITDTQYF
CDR3nt: TGTGCCAGTAGTGAGTCGACAGGGCGGATCACAGATACGCAGTATTTT

v_gene: TRBV19
abundance: .
d_gene: TRBD1
j_gene: TRBJ1-4
CDR3aa: CASSAGTAGGEKLFF
CDR3nt: TGTGCCAGTAGTGCCGGGACAGCTGGAGGCGAAAAACTGTTTTTT

v_gene: TRBV29-1
abundance: .
d_gene: .
j_gene: TRBJ1-4
CDR3aa: CSVGGGSRNEKLFF
CDR3nt: TGCAGCGTCGGGGGGGGGAGTCGTAATGAAAAACTGTTTTTT

v_gene: TRBV19
abundance: .
d_gene: .
j_gene: TRBJ1-4
CDR3aa: CASSLGQGNEKLFF
CDR3nt: TGTGCCAGTAGTCTAGGTCAGGGGAACGAAAAACTGTTTTTT

v_gene: TRBV19
abundance: .
d_gene: TRBD1
j_gene: TRBJ2-5
CDR3aa: CASSTGDRGHQETQYF
CDR3nt: TGTGCCAGTAGTACGGGGGACAGGGGGCACCAAGAGACCCAGTACTTC

v_gene: TRBV6-6
abundance: .
d_gene: TRBD2
j_gene: TRBJ2-5
CDR3aa: CASSYAGTSGETQYF
CDR3nt: TGTGCCAGCAGTTACGCCGGGACTAGCGGAGAGACCCAGTACTTC

v_gene: TRBV6-6
abundance: .
d_gene: TRBD2
j_gene: TRBJ2-2
CDR3aa: CASKSTSGGNTGELFF
CDR3nt: TGTGCCAGCAAATCAACTAGCGGGGGGAACACCGGGGAGCTGTTTTTT

v_gene: TRBV11-3
abundance: .
d_gene: .
j_gene: TRBJ1-5
CDR3aa: CASSPLICRRPGDQPQHF
CDR3nt: TGTGCCAGCAGCCCTCTTATATGTCGTCGTCCAGGAGATCAGCCCCAGCATTTT

v_gene: TRBV5-5
abundance: .
d_gene: TRBD1
j_gene: TRBJ1-5
CDR3aa: CASSAGQGIGNQPQHF
CDR3nt: TGTGCCAGCAGCGCTGGACAGGGGATCGGCAATCAGCCCCAGCATTTT